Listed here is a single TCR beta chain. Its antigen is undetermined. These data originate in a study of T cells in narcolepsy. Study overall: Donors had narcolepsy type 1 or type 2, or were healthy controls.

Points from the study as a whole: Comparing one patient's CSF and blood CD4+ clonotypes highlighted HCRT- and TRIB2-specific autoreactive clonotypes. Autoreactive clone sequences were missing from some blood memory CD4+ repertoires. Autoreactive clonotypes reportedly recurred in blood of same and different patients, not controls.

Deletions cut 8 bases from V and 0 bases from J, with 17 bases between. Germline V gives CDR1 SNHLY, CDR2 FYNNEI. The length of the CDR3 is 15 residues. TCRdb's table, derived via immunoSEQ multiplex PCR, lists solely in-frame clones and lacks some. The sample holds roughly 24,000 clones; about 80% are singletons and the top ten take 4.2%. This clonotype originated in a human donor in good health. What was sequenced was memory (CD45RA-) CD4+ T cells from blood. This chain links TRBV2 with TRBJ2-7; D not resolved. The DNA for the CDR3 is TGTGCCAGCGGGGTTGACCCAATGAGCTCCTACGAGCAGTACTTC. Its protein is CASGVDPMSSYEQYF. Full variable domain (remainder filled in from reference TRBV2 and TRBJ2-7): EPEVTQTPSHQVTQMGQEVILRCVPISNHLYFYWYRQILGQKVEFLVSFYNNEISEKSEIFDDQFSVERPDGSNFTLKIRSTKLEDSAMYFCASGVDPMSSYEQYFGPGTRLTVT.